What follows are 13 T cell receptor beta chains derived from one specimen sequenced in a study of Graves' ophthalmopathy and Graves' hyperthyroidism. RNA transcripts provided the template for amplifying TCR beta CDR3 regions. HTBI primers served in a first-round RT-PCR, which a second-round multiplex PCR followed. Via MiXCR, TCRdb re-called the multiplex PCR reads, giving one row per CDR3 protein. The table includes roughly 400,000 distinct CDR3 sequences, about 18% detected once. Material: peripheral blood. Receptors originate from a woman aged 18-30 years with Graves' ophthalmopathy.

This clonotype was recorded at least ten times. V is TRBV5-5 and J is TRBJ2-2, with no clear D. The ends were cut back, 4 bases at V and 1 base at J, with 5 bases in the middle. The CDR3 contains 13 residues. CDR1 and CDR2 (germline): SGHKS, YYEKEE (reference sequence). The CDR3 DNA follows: TGTGCCAGCAGCGGCAGGAACACCGGGGAGCTGTTTTTT. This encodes CASSGRNTGELFF.

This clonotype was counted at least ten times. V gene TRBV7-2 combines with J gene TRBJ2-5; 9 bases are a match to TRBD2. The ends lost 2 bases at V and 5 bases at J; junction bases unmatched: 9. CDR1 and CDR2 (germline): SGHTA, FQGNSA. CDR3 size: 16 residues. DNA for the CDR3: TGTGCCAGCAGCTTATGGGGTAGCGGGGGAGCGGAGACCCAGTACTTC. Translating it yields CASSLWGSGGAETQYF.

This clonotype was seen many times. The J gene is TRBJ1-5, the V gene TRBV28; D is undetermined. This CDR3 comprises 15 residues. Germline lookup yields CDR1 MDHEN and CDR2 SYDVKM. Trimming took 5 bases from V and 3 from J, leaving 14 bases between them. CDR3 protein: CASSLIGNNNQPQHF. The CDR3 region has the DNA TGTGCCAGCAGTCTTATTGGCAATAACAATCAGCCCCAGCATTTT.

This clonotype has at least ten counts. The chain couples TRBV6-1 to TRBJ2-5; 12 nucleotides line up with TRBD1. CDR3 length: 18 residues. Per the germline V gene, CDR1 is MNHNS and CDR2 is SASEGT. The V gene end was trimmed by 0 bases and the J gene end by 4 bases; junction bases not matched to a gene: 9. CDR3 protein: CASSEAAGTGGELETQYF. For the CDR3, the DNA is TGTGCCAGCAGTGAAGCGGCCGGGACAGGGGGCGAATTAGAGACCCAGTACTTC.

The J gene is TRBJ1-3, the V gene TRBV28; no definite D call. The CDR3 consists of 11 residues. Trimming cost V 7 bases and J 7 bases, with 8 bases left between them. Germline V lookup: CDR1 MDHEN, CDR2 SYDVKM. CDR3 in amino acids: CASMEANTIYF. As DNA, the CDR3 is TGTGCCAGCATGGAAGCGAACACCATATATTTT.

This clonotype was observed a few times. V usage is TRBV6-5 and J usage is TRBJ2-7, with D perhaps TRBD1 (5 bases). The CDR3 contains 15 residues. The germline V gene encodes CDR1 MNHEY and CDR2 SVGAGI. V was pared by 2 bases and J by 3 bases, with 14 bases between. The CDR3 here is CASSYHETVFYEQYF. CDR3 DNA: TGTGCCAGCAGTTACCATGAGACAGTTTTCTACGAGCAGTACTTC.

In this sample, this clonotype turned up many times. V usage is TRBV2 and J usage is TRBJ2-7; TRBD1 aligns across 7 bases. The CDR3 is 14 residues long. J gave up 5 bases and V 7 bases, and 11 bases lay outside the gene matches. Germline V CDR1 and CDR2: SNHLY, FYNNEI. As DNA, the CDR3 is TGTGCCAGCAAGAAAACGTTAACAGGGGACGAGCAGTACTTC. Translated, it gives CASKKTLTGDEQYF.

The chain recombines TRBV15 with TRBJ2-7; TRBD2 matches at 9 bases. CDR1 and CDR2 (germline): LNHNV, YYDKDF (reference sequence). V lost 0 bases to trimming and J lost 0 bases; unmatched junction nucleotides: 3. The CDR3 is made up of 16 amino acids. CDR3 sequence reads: CATSRDLAGYSYEQYF. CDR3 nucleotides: TGTGCCACCAGCAGAGATCTAGCGGGGTACTCCTACGAGCAGTACTTC.

CDR3 region: CASRGLDYGYTF. DNA of the CDR3: TGCGCCAGCAGGGGGCTAGACTATGGCTACACCTTC. The chain links TRBV10-2 to TRBJ1-2; weak D call: TRBD1 (5 bases). Germline CDR1 reads WSHSY; CDR2 reads SAAADI. The CDR3 contains 12 residues. V shed 6 bases and J shed 3 bases, with 8 bases lying between them.

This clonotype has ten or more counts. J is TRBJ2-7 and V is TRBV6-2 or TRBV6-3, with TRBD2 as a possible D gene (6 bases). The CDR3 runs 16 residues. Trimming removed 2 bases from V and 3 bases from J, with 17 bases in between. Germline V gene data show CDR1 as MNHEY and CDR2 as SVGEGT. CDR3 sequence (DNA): TGTGCCAGCAGTTACAGTCTAGGAGGGGAACACTACGAGCAGTACTTC. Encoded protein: CASSYSLGGEHYEQYF.

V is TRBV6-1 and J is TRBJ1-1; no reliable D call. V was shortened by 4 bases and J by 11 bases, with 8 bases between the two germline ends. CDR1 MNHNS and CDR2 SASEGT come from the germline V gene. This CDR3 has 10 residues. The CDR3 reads CASSARSAFF. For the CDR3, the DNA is TGTGCCAGCAGTGCGAGGTCCGCTTTCTTT.

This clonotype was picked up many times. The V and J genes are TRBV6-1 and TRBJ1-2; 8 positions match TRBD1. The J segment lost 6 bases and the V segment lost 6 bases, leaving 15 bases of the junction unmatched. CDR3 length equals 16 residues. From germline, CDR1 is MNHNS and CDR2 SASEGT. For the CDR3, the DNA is TGTGCCAGCAGGGAATCGGGGACAGGCCAAGCCCATGGCTACACCTTC. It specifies CASRESGTGQAHGYTF.

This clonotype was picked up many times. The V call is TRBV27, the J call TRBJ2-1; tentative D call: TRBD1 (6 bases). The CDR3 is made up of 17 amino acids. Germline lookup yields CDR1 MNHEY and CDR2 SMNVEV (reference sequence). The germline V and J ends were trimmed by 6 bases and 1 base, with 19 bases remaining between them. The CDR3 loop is CASSLVGPGDSYNEQFF. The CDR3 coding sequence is TGTGCCAGCAGCTTGGTTGGACCAGGGGATTCCTACAATGAGCAGTTCTTC.